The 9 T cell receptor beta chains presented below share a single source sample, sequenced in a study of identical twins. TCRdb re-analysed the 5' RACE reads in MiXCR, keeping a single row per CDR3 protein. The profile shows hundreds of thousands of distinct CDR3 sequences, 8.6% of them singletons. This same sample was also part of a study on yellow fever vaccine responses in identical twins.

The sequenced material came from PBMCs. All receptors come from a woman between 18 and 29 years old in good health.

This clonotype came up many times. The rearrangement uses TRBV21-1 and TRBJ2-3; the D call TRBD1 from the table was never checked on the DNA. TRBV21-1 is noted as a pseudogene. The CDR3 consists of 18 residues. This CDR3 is CASSKESTPGAGTDTQYF. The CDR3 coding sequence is TGTGCCAGCAGCAAAGAATCCACGCCAGGGGCCGGCACAGATACGCAGTATTTT.

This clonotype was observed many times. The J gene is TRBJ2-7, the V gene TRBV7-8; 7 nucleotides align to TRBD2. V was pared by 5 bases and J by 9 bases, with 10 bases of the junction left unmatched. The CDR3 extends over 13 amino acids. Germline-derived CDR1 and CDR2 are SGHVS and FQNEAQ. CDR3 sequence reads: CASSKSGAPGQYF. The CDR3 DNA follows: TGTGCCAGCAGCAAAAGCGGGGCCCCGGGGCAGTACTTC. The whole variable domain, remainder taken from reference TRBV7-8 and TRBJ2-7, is GAGVSQSPRYKVAKRGQDVALRCDPISGHVSLFWYQQALGQGPEFLTYFQNEAQLDKSGLPSDRFFAERPEGSVSTLKIQRTQQEDSAVYLCASSKSGAPGQYFGPGTRLTVT.

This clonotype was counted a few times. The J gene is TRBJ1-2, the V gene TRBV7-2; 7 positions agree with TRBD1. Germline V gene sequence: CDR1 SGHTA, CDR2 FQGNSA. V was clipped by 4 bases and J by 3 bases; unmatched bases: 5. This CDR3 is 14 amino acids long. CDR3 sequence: CASSYPGTDYGYTF. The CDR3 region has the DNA TGTGCCAGCAGCTACCCCGGGACAGACTATGGCTACACCTTC.

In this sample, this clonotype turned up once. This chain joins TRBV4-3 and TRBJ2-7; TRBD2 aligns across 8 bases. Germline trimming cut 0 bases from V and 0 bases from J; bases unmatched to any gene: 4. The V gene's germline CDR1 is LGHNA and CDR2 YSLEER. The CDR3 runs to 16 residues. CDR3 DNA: TGCGCCAGCAGCCAAGACTTCCGGGAGGGCTCCTACGAGCAGTACTTC. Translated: CASSQDFREGSYEQYF.

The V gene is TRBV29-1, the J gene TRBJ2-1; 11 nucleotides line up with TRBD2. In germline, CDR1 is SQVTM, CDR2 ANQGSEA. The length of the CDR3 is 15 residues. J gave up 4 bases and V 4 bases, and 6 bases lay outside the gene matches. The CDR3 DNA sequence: TGCAGCGTTGCGCTAGCGGGAGGCCCTTACAATGAGCAGTTCTTC. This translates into CSVALAGGPYNEQFF.

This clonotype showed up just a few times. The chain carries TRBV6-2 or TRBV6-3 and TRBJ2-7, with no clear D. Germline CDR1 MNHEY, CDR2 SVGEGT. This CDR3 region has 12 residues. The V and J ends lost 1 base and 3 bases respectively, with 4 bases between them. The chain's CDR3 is CASSYYDYEQYF. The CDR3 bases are TGTGCCAGCAGTTACTACGACTACGAGCAGTACTTC.

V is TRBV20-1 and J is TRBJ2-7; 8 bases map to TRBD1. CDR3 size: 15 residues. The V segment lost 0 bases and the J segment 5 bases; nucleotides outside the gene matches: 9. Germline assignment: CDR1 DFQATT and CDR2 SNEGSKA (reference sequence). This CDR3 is CSARDPRTGQDEQYF. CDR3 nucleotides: TGCAGTGCTAGAGATCCGCGGACAGGGCAAGACGAGCAGTACTTC.

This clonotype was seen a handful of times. The CDR3 loop is CASSLDEGQTQYF. For the CDR3, the DNA is TGTGCCAGCAGCTTAGATGAGGGGCAGACCCAGTACTTC. This chain connects TRBV11-2 to TRBJ2-5; D may match TRBD1 or TRBD2 (5 bases each). This CDR3 comprises 13 residues. Trimming pared 0 bases from V and 6 bases from J, leaving 8 bases between. Germline V lookup: CDR1 SGHAT, CDR2 FQNNGV.

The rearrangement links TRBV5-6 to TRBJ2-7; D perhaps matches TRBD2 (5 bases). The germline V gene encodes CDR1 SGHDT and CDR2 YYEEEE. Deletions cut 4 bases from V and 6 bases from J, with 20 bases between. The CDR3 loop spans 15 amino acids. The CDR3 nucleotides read TGTGCCAGCAGCCCCCGTAAGAGGGTACGAGTCGAGCAGTACTTC. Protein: CASSPRKRVRVEQYF.